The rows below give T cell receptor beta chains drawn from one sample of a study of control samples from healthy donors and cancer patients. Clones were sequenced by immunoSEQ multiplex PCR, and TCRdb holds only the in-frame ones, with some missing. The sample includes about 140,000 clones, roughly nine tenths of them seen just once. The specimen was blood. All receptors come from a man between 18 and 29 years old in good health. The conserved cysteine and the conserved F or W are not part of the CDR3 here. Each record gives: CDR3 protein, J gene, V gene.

ASSELGGDLEAF TRBJ1-1 TRBV11-2
ASSQRAGGLYEQY TRBJ2-7 TRBV3-1/TRBV3-2
ASGGLAGGSVTQY TRBJ2-5 TRBV11-2
ASSRPDSYEQY TRBJ2-7 TRBV4-1
ASSPGTGELF TRBJ2-2 TRBV3-1/TRBV3-2
SVEVGLPDTQY TRBJ2-3 TRBV29-1
ASSLHTASYEQY TRBJ2-7 TRBV5-4
ASSLGFGIEAF TRBJ1-1 TRBV11-2
ASSPLGGANYEQY TRBJ2-7 TRBV6-5
ASRGSSTHRN TRBJ2-7 TRBV6-5
ASSFLGQQETQY TRBJ2-5 TRBV5-1
ASSSYGTGKETQY TRBJ2-5 TRBV19
ASSLSGPNTEAF TRBJ1-1 TRBV7-2
AISDSDLSHGELF TRBJ2-2 TRBV10-3
ASSLLHSPLH TRBJ1-6 TRBV27
ASSTPGTSLEQY TRBJ2-7 TRBV6-5
ASSLGGYEQY TRBJ2-7 TRBV5-4
ACWRVDRGHEQY TRBJ2-7 TRBV30
ASSRPGLGLYEQY TRBJ2-7 TRBV7-2
AISEEGRTEAF TRBJ1-1 TRBV10-3
ASSQTSGGSTDTQY TRBJ2-3 TRBV4-1
ASSYKGGTYNEQF TRBJ2-1 TRBV6-5
ASSLEGSEAF TRBJ1-1 TRBV5-4
ASSRGLNSPLH TRBJ1-6 TRBV2
ASTQAGSFGYT TRBJ1-2 TRBV12-3/TRBV12-4
ASSQDLDRVGKTQY TRBJ2-5 TRBV4-1
SVEDRGRPGSTDTQY TRBJ2-3 TRBV29-1
ASSTGLAGELF TRBJ2-2 TRBV6-2/TRBV6-3
ASSFGTDSYEQY TRBJ2-7 TRBV13
ASSQPPEKETQY TRBJ2-5 TRBV3-1/TRBV3-2
ASSTDPSSSYEQY TRBJ2-7 TRBV5-6
ASSLGDYQETQY TRBJ2-5 TRBV5-1
ASSQRTGGASTNEKLF TRBJ1-4 TRBV4-2
ASSLGVEAF TRBJ1-1 TRBV13
ASSTTGGPSSYNSPLH TRBJ1-6 TRBV5-1
ASSLAGQGVTDTQY TRBJ2-3 TRBV7-6
ASSALEITESSGNTIY TRBJ1-3 TRBV2
ASSYEGVMNTEAF TRBJ1-1 TRBV6-5
ASSLNLGDTEAF TRBJ1-1 TRBV5-1
ASSQGALYGYT TRBJ1-2 TRBV3-1/TRBV3-2
ASSHRDSSIQETQY TRBJ2-5 TRBV5-1
ASSYSSQGGEKLF TRBJ1-4 TRBV6-5
AWSALLGLANEKLF TRBJ1-4 TRBV30
ASSETEEADEKLF TRBJ1-4 TRBV4-2
ASSPDGPGVNYGYT TRBJ1-2 TRBV4-2
ASSFHTQAGELF TRBJ2-2 TRBV28
ASRWSTKDTEAF TRBJ1-1 TRBV7-2
ASSYGGDSYEQY TRBJ2-7 TRBV5-1
ASSFGGSSYNEQF TRBJ2-1 TRBV5-1
ASSVPPGGGGYT TRBJ1-2 TRBV25-1
ASSVLTGAGPQH TRBJ1-5 TRBV2
ASEGTNEKLF TRBJ1-4 TRBV7-9